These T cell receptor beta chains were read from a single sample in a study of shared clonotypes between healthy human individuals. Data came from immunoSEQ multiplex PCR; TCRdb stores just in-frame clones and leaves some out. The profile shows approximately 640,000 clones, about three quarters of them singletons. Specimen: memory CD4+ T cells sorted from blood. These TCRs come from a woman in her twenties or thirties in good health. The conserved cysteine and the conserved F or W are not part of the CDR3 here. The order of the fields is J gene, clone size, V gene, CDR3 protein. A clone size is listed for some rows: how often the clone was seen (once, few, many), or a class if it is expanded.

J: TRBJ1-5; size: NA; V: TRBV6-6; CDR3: ATSVLGYSNQPQH
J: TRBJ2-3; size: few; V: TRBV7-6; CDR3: ASSQSGASDTQY
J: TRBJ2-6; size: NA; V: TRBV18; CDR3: ASSPPAGLGANVLT
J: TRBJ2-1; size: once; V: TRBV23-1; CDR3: ASSRTVYRGASYNEQF
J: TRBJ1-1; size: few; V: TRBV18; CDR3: ASSPQILGQGHEAF
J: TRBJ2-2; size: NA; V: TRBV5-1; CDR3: ASSRIGGRGTGELF
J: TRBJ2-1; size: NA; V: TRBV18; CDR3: ASSPSNRANEQF
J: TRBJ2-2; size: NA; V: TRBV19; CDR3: ATRTSGNTGELF
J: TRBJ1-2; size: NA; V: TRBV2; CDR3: ASSDDPVPGYT
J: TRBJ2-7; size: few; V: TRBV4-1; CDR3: ASSQYWTSGSSYEQY
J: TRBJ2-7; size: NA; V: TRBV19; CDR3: ASSLRAAPNYEQY
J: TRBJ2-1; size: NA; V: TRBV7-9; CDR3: ASSPTSGLYNEQF
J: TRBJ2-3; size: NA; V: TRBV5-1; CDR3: ASSLGGAPSTDTQY
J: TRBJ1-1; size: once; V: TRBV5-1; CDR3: ASSLDGGRMNTEAF
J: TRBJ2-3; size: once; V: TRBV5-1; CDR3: ASRPGTGKDTQY
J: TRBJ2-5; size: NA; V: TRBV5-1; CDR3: ASSLGDRDQETQY
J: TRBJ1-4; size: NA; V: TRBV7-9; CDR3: ASSLGTARNEKLF
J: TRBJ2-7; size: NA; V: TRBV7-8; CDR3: ASDPGGRSVSQY
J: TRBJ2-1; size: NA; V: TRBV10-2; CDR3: ASTLAEDALGGQF
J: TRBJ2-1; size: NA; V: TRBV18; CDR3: ASSPAGTGLINEQF
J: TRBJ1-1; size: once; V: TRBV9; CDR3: ASTIGGGDLGTEAF